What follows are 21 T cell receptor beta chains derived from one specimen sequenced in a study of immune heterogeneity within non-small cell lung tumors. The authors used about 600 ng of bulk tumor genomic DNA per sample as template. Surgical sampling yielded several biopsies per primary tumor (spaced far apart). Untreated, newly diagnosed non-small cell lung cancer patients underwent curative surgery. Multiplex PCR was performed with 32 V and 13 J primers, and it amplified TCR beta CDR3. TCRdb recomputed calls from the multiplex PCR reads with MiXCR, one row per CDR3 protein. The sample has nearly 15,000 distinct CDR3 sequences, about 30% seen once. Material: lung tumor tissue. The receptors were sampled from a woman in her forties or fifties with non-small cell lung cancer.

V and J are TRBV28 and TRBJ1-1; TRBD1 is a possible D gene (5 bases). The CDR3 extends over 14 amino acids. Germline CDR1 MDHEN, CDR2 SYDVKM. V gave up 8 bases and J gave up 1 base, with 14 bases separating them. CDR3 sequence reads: CASYSGGGNTEAFF. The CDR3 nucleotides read TGTGCCAGCTATTCCGGGGGGGGGAACACTGAAGCTTTCTTT.

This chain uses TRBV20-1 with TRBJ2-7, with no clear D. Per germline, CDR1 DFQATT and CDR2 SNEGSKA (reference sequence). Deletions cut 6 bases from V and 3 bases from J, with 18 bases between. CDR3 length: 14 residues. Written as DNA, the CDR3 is TGCAGTGCAAGTGACCAGTGGAGCAGCTACGAGCAGTACTTC. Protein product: CSASDQWSSYEQYF.

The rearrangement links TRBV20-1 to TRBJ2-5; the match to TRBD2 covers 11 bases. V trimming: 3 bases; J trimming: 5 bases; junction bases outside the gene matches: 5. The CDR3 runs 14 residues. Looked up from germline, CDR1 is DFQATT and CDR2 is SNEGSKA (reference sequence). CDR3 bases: TGCAGTGCTAGTAGCGGGGGGGCCGGTGAGACCCAGTACTTC. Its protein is CSASSGGAGETQYF.

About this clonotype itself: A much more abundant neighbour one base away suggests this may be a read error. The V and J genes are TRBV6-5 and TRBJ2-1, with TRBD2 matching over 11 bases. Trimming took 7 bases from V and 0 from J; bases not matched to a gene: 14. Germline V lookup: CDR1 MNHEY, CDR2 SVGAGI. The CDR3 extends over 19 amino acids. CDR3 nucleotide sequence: TGTGCCAGCACTTATTCTACTAGCGGGGGCCATAGCTCCTACAATGAGCAGTTCTTC. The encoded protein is CASTYSTSGGHSSYNEQFF.

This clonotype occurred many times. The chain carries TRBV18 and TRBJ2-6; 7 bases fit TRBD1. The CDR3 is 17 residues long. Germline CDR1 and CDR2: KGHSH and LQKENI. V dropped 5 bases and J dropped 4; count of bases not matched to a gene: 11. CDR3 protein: CASSEAGGFSGANVLTF. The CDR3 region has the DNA TGTGCCAGCTCAGAGGCAGGGGGTTTTTCCGGGGCCAACGTCCTGACTTTC.

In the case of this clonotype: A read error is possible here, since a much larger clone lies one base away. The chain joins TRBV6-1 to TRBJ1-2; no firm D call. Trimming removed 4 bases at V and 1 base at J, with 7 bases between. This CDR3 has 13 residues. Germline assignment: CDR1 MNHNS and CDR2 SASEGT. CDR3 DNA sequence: TGTGCCAGCAGTGTCAAGGGTAACTATGGCTACACCTTC. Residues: CASSVKGNYGYTF.

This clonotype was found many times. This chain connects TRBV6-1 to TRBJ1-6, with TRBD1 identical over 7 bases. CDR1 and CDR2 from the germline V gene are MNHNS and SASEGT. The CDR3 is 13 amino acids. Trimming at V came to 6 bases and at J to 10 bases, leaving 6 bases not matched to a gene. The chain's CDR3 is CASSTNRGSPLHF. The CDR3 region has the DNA TGTGCCAGCAGCACAAACAGGGGATCACCCCTCCACTTT.

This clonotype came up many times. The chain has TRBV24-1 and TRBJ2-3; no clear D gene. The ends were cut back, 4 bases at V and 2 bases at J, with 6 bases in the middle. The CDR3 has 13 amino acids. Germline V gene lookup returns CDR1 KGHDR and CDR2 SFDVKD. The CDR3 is CATSEYHTDTQYF. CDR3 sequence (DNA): TGTGCCACCAGTGAATATCACACAGATACGCAGTATTTT.

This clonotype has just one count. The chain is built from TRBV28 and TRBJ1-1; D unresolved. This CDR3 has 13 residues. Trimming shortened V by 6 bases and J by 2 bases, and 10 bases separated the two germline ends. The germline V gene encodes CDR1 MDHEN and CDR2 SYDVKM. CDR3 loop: CASRRGPNTEAFF. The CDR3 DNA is TGTGCCAGCAGGAGAGGACCCAACACTGAAGCTTTCTTT.

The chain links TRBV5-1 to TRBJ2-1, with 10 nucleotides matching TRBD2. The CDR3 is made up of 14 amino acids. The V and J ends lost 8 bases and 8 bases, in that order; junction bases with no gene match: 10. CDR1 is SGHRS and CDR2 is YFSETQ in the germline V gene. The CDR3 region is CARTRGLAWDEQFF. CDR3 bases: TGCGCCAGAACGCGGGGACTAGCGTGGGATGAGCAGTTCTTC.

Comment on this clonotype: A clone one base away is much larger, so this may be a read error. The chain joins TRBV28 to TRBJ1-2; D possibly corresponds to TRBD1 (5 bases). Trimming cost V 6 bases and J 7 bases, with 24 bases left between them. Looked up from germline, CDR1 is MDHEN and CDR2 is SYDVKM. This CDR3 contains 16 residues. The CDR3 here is CASSPAAGGTHCGYTF. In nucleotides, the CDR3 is TGTGCCAGCAGCCCTGCGGCGGGGGGTACTCACTGTGGCTACACCTTC.

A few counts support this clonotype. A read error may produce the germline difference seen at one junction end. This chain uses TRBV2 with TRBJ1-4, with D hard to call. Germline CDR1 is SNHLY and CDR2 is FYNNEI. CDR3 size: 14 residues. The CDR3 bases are TGTGCCAGCGGTGAAGACGTGTTTAATGAAAAACTGTTTTTT. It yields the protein CASGEDVFNEKLFF.

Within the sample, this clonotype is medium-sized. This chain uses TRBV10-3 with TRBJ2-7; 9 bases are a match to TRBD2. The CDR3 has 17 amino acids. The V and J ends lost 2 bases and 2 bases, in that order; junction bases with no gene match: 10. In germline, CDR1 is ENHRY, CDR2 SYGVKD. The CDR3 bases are TGTGCCATCAGTGAGACTATTGGGACTAGCTTACCCTACGAGCAGTACTTC. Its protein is CAISETIGTSLPYEQYF.

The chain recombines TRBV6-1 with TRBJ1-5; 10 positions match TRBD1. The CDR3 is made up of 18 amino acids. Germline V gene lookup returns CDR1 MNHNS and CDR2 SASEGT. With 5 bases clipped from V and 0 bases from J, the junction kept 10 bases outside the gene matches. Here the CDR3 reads CASSRRDRGVSSNQPQHF. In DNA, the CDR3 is TGTGCCAGCAGTAGACGGGACAGGGGAGTCAGTAGCAATCAGCCCCAGCATTTT.

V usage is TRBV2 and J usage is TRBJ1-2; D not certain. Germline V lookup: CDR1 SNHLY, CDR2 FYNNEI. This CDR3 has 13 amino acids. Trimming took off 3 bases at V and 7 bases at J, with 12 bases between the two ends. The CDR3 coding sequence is TGTGCCAGCAGTGAGAGGGCGCGGTCTGGCTACACCTTC. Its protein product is CASSERARSGYTF.

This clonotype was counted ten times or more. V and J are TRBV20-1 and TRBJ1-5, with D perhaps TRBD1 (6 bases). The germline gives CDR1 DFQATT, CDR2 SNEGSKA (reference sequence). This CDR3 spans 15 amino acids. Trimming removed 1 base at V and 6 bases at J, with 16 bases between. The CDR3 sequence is CSARGGGREGQPQHF. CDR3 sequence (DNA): TGCAGTGCTAGAGGTGGGGGCAGGGAAGGTCAGCCCCAGCATTTT.

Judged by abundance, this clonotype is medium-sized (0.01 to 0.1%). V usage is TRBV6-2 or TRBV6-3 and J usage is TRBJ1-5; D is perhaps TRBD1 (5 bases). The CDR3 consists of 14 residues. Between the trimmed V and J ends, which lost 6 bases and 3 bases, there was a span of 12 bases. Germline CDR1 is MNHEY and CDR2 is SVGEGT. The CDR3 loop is CASRGVSVNQPQHF. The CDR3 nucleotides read TGTGCCAGCAGAGGGGTTTCGGTCAATCAGCCCCAGCATTTT.

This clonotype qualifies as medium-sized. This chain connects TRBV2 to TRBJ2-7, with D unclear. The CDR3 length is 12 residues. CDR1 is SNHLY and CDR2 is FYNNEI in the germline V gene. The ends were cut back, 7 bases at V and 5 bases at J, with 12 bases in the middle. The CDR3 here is CASKAATDEQYF. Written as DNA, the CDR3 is TGTGCCAGCAAGGCCGCCACGGACGAGCAGTACTTC.

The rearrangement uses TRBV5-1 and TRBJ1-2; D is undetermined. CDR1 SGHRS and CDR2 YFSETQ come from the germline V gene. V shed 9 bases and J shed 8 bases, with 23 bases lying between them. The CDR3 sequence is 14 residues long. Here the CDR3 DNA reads TGCGCCAACAGATATAACTTCGCCCCCGGCGGCTACACCTTC. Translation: CANRYNFAPGGYTF.

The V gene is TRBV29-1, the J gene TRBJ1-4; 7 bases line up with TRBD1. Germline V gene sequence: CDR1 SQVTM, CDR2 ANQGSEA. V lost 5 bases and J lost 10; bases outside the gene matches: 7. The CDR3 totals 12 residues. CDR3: CSVSGGGGKLFF. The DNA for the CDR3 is TGCAGCGTTTCAGGGGGGGGTGGAAAACTGTTTTTT. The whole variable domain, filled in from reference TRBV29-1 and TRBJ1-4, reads SAVISQKPSRDICQRGTSLTIQCQVDSQVTMMFWYRQQPGQSLTLIATANQGSEATYESGFVIDKFPISRPNLTFSTLTVSNMSPEDSSIYLCSVSGGGGKLFFGSGTQLSVL.

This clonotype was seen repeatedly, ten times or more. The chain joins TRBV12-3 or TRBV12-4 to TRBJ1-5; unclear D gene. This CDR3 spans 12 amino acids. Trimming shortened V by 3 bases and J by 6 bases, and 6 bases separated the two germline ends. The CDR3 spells CASSFSGQPQHF. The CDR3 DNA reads TGTGCCAGCAGTTTTTCCGGTCAGCCCCAGCATTTT.